What follows are 30 T cell receptor beta chains derived from one specimen sequenced in a study of T-cell memory formation after mild COVID-19. TCRdb re-called the 5' RACE reads through MiXCR, storing one row per CDR3 protein. In the table there are about 390,000 distinct CDR3 sequences, roughly 15% of which are singletons. The sequenced material came from PBMCs or a T cell subset sorted from them (not recorded which). Receptors originate from a man aged 18-30 years who had mild COVID-19 (a few samples of this study predate the infection). Cell type and time point are not known.

The chain carries TRBV7-8 and TRBJ1-2; TRBD1 might be the D (6 bases). Germline assignment: CDR1 SGHVS and CDR2 FQNEAQ. The V gene lost 1 base and the J gene lost 0 bases, with 15 bases spanning the gap. The CDR3 totals 17 residues. CDR3: CASSLGAVQGSNYGYTF. CDR3 sequence (DNA): TGTGCCAGCAGCTTAGGGGCGGTACAGGGTTCTAACTATGGCTACACCTTC.

This clonotype was picked up a small number of times. J is TRBJ1-6 and V is TRBV10-3; TRBD1 matches 7 bases. The J segment lost 10 bases and the V segment lost 2 bases, leaving 11 bases of the junction unmatched. The CDR3 covers 16 residues. Germline V CDR1 and CDR2: ENHRY, SYGVKD. CDR3 DNA sequence: TGTGCCATCAGTGAGAACCTTACAGGGGCAAACTCACCCCTCCACTTT. Encoded protein: CAISENLTGANSPLHF.

There are many counts of this clonotype. The V gene is TRBV7-6, the J gene TRBJ2-2; D might be TRBD1 (5 bases). This CDR3 is 15 amino acids long. Germline V gene lookup returns CDR1 SGHVS and CDR2 FNYEAQ. V gave up 5 bases and J gave up 6 bases, with 16 bases separating them. The CDR3 sequence is CASSTQGAKAGELFF. CDR3 nucleotides: TGTGCCAGCAGCACCCAAGGGGCGAAGGCCGGGGAGCTGTTTTTT.

The genes are TRBV4-1 and TRBJ2-2; the D gene could be TRBD1 or TRBD2 (6 bases each). V lost 4 bases to trimming and J lost 8 bases, with 14 bases between them. Per germline, CDR1 MGHRA and CDR2 YSYEKL. CDR3 length: 14 amino acids. CDR3 in amino acids: CASSPLGGRGELFF. In DNA form, the CDR3 reads TGCGCCAGCAGCCCGCTTGGGGGGCGGGGGGAGCTGTTTTTT.

This clonotype has ten or more counts. The V and J genes are TRBV6-6 and TRBJ2-7; 8 positions agree with TRBD2. The CDR3 has 15 amino acids. From germline, CDR1 is MNHNY and CDR2 SVGAGI (reference sequence). The V segment lost 0 bases and the J segment 6 bases; nucleotides outside the gene matches: 7. CDR3 DNA sequence: TGTGCCAGCAGTTACTCGAACGCGGGGGGCCCCGAGCAGTACGTC. Translation gives CASSYSNAGGPEQYV.

The V call is TRBV6-6, the J call TRBJ2-7; 7 bases are a match to TRBD1. The germline V gene has CDR1 MNHNY and CDR2 SVGAGI (reference sequence). The CDR3 runs to 13 residues. V gave up 0 bases and J gave up 6 bases; unmatched junction bases: 2. The CDR3 region is CASSYSRGPEQYF. CDR3 DNA sequence: TGTGCCAGCAGTTACTCGAGGGGGCCCGAGCAGTACTTC.

This clonotype was observed a handful of times. CDR3 DNA sequence: TGTGCCAGCAGTGTTGGACAGAACATGAACACTGAAGCTTTCTTT. Its translation is CASSVGQNMNTEAFF. The chain is built from TRBV6-1 and TRBJ1-1; D may be TRBD1 (6 bases). This CDR3 has 15 residues. The ends were cut back, 4 bases at V and 0 bases at J, with 12 bases in the middle. Looked up from germline, CDR1 is MNHNS and CDR2 is SASEGT.

This clonotype turned up a few times. The chain recombines TRBV6-5 with TRBJ2-2, with D possibly TRBD2 on 5 matching bases. V shed 6 bases and J shed 0 bases, with 11 bases lying between them. The CDR3 consists of 15 residues. The germline V gene has CDR1 MNHEY and CDR2 SVGAGI. This CDR3 reads CASSPLVSNTGELFF. The DNA of the CDR3 is TGTGCCAGCAGCCCACTAGTGTCGAACACCGGGGAGCTGTTTTTT.

The J gene is TRBJ1-5, the V gene TRBV27; 11 bases map to TRBD1. Trimming cost V 6 bases and J 7 bases; bases outside gene matches: 2. CDR1 is MNHEY, CDR2 SMNVEV, per germline (reference sequence). This CDR3 has 13 residues. The CDR3 bases are TGTGCCAGCAGAAGGACAGGGGGCCAGCCCCAGCATTTT. Protein product: CASRRTGGQPQHF.

This clonotype was seen only a few times. The chain employs TRBV7-9 and TRBJ2-1; 7 bases match TRBD2. Trimming at V came to 5 bases and at J to 8 bases, leaving 15 bases not matched to a gene. This CDR3 comprises 16 residues. The germline V gene encodes CDR1 SEHNR and CDR2 FQNEAQ (reference sequence). CDR3 sequence reads: CASSQRSSGVVDEQFF. CDR3 sequence (DNA): TGTGCCAGCAGCCAAAGGAGCAGCGGGGTCGTGGATGAGCAGTTCTTC.

The chain couples TRBV4-3 to TRBJ2-2, with a tentative D call TRBD1 (6 bases). Trimming shortened V by 0 bases and J by 4 bases, and 9 bases separated the two germline ends. Germline V lookup: CDR1 LGHNA, CDR2 YSLEER. The CDR3 length is 15 residues. The CDR3 DNA follows: TGCGCCAGCAGCCAAGATACCAGGGGCACCGGGGAGCTGTTTTTT. Protein: CASSQDTRGTGELFF.

The chain links TRBV5-1 to TRBJ1-4; the D is unclear. The CDR3 covers 13 residues. Germline V CDR1 and CDR2: SGHRS, YFSETQ. The germline V and J ends were trimmed by 0 bases and 11 bases, with 11 bases remaining between them. This CDR3 is CASSLAAQEKLFF. CDR3 DNA: TGCGCCAGCAGCTTGGCGGCCCAAGAGAAACTGTTTTTT.

The chain carries TRBV7-2 and TRBJ1-1, with D possibly matching TRBD1 (6 bases). There are 16 residues in the CDR3. With 3 bases removed from V and 5 bases from J, the gap between germline ends came to 19 bases. The V gene's germline CDR1 is SGHTA and CDR2 FQGNSA. This chain's CDR3 is CASSLDYGGTETEAFF. The CDR3 bases are TGTGCCAGCAGCTTGGACTACGGGGGCACAGAGACTGAAGCTTTCTTT.

The rearrangement uses TRBV15 and TRBJ2-7, with D possibly matching TRBD2 (6 bases). V dropped 9 bases and J dropped 3 bases, with 21 bases sitting between them. This CDR3 is built from 15 residues. CDR1 LNHNV and CDR2 YYDKDF come from the germline V gene (reference sequence). The CDR3 DNA is TGTGCCACGAGGGCTAGCGAAGAATCCATCTACGAGCAGTACTTC. This gives the protein CATRASEESIYEQYF.

In this sample, this clonotype turned up many times. The chain recombines TRBV13 with TRBJ1-3; D ambiguous. CDR3 length: 12 residues. Trimming took 4 bases from V and 4 from J, leaving 5 bases between them. Germline V lookup: CDR1 PRHDT, CDR2 FYEKMQ (reference sequence). The CDR3 is CASSSAGNTIYF. CDR3 nucleotide sequence: TGTGCCAGCAGCTCAGCCGGAAACACCATATATTTT.

This clonotype was observed a few times. This chain links TRBV27 with TRBJ2-1; TRBD1 matches at 9 bases. The CDR3 covers 13 residues. J lost 11 bases, V lost 4 bases, and 6 bases had no gene match. The V gene's germline CDR1 is MNHEY and CDR2 SMNVEV (reference sequence). The CDR3: CASSSRQGGKQFF. The CDR3 DNA sequence: TGTGCCAGCAGTTCCCGACAGGGGGGAAAGCAGTTCTTC.

Details on this clonotype: Sequence at one end of the junction differs from germline and may be a read error. DNA of the CDR3: TGCGCCAGCCGCTTGACAGGGGTCGTCCTCTACGAGCAGTACTTC. The encoded protein is CASRLTGVVLYEQYF. The chain links TRBV5-1 to TRBJ2-7; TRBD1 matches at 8 bases. Germline CDR1 SGHRS, CDR2 YFSETQ. The CDR3 runs 15 residues.

This clonotype has just a few counts. The J gene is TRBJ1-1, the V gene TRBV7-6; D call uncertain. CDR1 SGHVS and CDR2 FNYEAQ come from the germline V gene. Trimming stripped 6 bases from V and 3 bases from J, with 11 bases between. CDR3 length: 13 amino acids. As DNA, the CDR3 is TGTGCCAGCAGGGCCACAATGGACACTGAAGCTTTCTTT. Its translation is CASRATMDTEAFF.

The V gene is TRBV20-1, the J gene TRBJ1-2; 7 nucleotides agree with TRBD1. V lost 8 bases to trimming and J lost 0 bases; unmatched junction nucleotides: 15. Per germline, CDR1 DFQATT and CDR2 SNEGSKA (reference sequence). There are 16 residues in the CDR3. The CDR3 DNA reads as TGCAGTACCTCTACAGGGGCTCGTGCTACTAACTATGGCTACACCTTC. This codes for CSTSTGARATNYGYTF.

V gene TRBV20-1 combines with J gene TRBJ2-3; D gene unclear. The CDR3 is made up of 14 amino acids. Trimming cost V 3 bases and J 4 bases, with 14 bases left between them. Germline V gene sequence: CDR1 DFQATT, CDR2 SNEGSKA (reference sequence). CDR3 residues: CSASPAFRSDTQYF. The CDR3 DNA sequence: TGCAGTGCTAGTCCGGCGTTCAGATCAGATACGCAGTATTTT.

The chain combines TRBV6-1 with TRBJ2-5; 10 nucleotides match TRBD2. The V gene's germline CDR1 is MNHNS and CDR2 SASEGT. The CDR3 is 15 residues long. The junction had 6 bases not matched to a gene; V was cut back by 7 bases and J by 1 base. The CDR3 DNA reads as TGTGCCAGCAACACACTAGCGGGGACCCAAGAGACCCAGTACTTC. Protein product: CASNTLAGTQETQYF.

The gene calls are TRBV18 and TRBJ2-5; D unresolved. CDR1 and CDR2 (germline): KGHSH, LQKENI. This CDR3 comprises 12 residues. With 2 bases removed from V and 6 bases from J, the gap between germline ends came to 7 bases. CDR3 residues: CASSPNWKTQYF. CDR3 DNA sequence: TGTGCCAGCTCACCAAACTGGAAGACCCAGTACTTC.

This clonotype has only a few counts. The chain couples TRBV7-9 to TRBJ1-1; D unresolved. Per the germline V gene, CDR1 is SEHNR and CDR2 is FQNEAQ (reference sequence). The V gene lost 1 base and the J gene lost 2 bases, with 8 bases spanning the gap. The CDR3 totals 14 residues. CDR3 sequence (DNA): TGTGCCAGCAGCTTAGTCAGCAGCAACACTGAAGCTTTCTTT. It translates to CASSLVSSNTEAFF.

CDR3 residues: CASSQDLGSGIRNEQFF. The CDR3 coding sequence is TGTGCCAGCAGCCAAGATTTAGGTAGCGGGATTAGGAATGAGCAGTTCTTC. The chain joins TRBV4-2 to TRBJ2-1, with 8 bases lining up with TRBD2. CDR3 length equals 17 residues. The V gene end was trimmed by 0 bases and the J gene end by 7 bases; junction bases not matched to a gene: 11. CDR1 and CDR2 (germline): LGHNA, YNFKEQ.

The chain couples TRBV4-1 to TRBJ2-7; D unresolved. CDR1 is MGHRA and CDR2 is YSYEKL in the germline V gene. The CDR3 totals 14 residues. Between the trimmed V and J ends, which lost 3 bases and 2 bases, there was a span of 11 bases. CDR3 in DNA: TGCGCCAGCAGCCAGGGTGAGGCTACCTACGAGCAGTACTTC. This sequence encodes CASSQGEATYEQYF.

This clonotype has only a few counts. This chain joins TRBV7-9 and TRBJ2-3; 9 nucleotides agree with TRBD2. The V gene's germline CDR1 is SEHNR and CDR2 FQNEAQ (reference sequence). V lost 3 bases and J lost 3; bases outside the gene matches: 7. The CDR3 loop spans 16 amino acids. CDR3 sequence (DNA): TGTGCCAGCAGCTTCGGGACTAGCATTAGTACAGATACGCAGTATTTT. Its protein product is CASSFGTSISTDTQYF.

V gene TRBV4-3 combines with J gene TRBJ1-5; no definite D call. V dropped 4 bases and J dropped 1 base, with 11 bases sitting between them. CDR1 and CDR2 (germline): LGHNA, YSLEER. The CDR3 contains 15 residues. CDR3 region: CASSPRPGSNQPQHF. The CDR3 DNA reads TGCGCCAGCAGCCCAAGACCTGGGAGCAATCAGCCCCAGCATTTT.

This clonotype was seen only a few times. The rearrangement uses TRBV3-2 and TRBJ2-2; the table's D call TRBD2 went unverified against the DNA. TRBV3-2 constitutes a pseudogene. This CDR3 is built from 15 residues. CDR3: CASSQGPAGSGELFF. In DNA form, the CDR3 reads TGTGCCAGCAGCCAGGGTCCAGCGGGGAGCGGGGAGCTGTTTTTT.

The V and J genes are TRBV20-1 and TRBJ1-2; D is perhaps TRBD1 (5 bases). Germline values: CDR1 DFQATT, CDR2 SNEGSKA (reference sequence). The V gene lost 0 bases and the J gene lost 8 bases, with 13 bases spanning the gap. The CDR3 consists of 13 residues. CDR3 nucleotide sequence: TGCAGTGCTAGAGAAGACAGTCAGGGCGGCTACACCTTC. Its translation: CSAREDSQGGYTF.

In this sample, this clonotype turned up a few times. The chain couples TRBV6-5 to TRBJ2-5; D might be TRBD2 (6 bases). V shed 5 bases and J shed 4 bases, with 14 bases lying between them. This CDR3 comprises 14 residues. The germline V gene has CDR1 MNHEY and CDR2 SVGAGI. The CDR3 DNA reads as TGTGCCAGCAGTCGTCCGGGACTCAGAGAGACCCAGTACTTC. Protein sequence: CASSRPGLRETQYF.